The present T cell receptor beta chain was sequenced within a study of OX40 agonist ivuxolimab in advanced cancers. The CDR3 runs 14 residues. Germline CDR1 MNHNY, CDR2 SVGAGI (reference sequence). V dropped 5 bases and J dropped 0 bases, with 10 bases sitting between them. Produced via immunoSEQ multiplex PCR; TCRdb's table is partial and in-frame only. There are approximately 100,000 clones in the sample; roughly 88% occur only once, and 1.5% to 2% lies in the top ten. The receptor was derived from an adult with an advanced solid tumor such as melanoma, head and neck, liver or kidney cancer. The specimen was CD4+ or CD8+ T cells sorted from blood, collected in a trial of the OX40 agonist ivuxolimab. The chain has TRBV6-6 and TRBJ1-2; tentatively, D is TRBD1 (5 bases). The CDR3 loop reads CASSRDVANYGYTF. The CDR3, as DNA: TGTGCCAGCAGTAGGGACGTAGCTAACTATGGCTACACCTTC.